The T cell receptor beta chain described here comes from a study of blood T cells in healthy people across ages. This clonotype was seen a few times. Its antigen is not identified. A J-beta primer mix and a sample-barcoded 5' primer were used in a second PCR of about 7 to 12 cycles. Tags on each cDNA molecule came from a template-switch adaptor with 12 random nucleotides. Each sample provided no less than 2.5 million CDR3-containing paired-end reads. MiXCR was run by TCRdb on the 5' RACE reads, yielding one entry per CDR3 protein. Of 550,000 to 700,000 distinct CDR3 sequences listed, 25% to 30% are singletons. The CDR3 runs to 16 residues. Germline V CDR1 and CDR2: KGHDR, SFDVKD. The V end was cut by 4 bases, the J end by 0 bases, with 12 bases between. Study-level findings and limits: The lack of PBMC sorting stopped any conclusive naive versus antigen-experienced comparison. Diversity figures derived from one million T cells were judged to underestimate the true value.

The chain employs TRBV24-1 and TRBJ2-1; no definite D call. The clonotype was recovered from a woman aged 70-85 years in good health. Sequencing used blood. CDR3 region: CATSDPGPISYNEQFF. The DNA for the CDR3 is TGTGCCACCAGTGACCCCGGACCGATCTCCTACAATGAGCAGTTCTTC.